What follows are 25 T cell receptor beta chains derived from one specimen sequenced in a study of T cells in women clearing cervical HPV infection. Libraries were prepared by immunoSEQ multiplex PCR; TCRdb keeps only in-frame clonotypes and omits some of them. The sample data list tens of thousands of clones. Sequencing used blood buffy coat. All receptors derive from a woman between 18 and 70 years old with a cervical HPV16 infection that either progressed to CIN3+ or cleared (not recorded which).

As for this clone: The read gets to within 3 residues of the CDR3 end, and the germline J gene fills in the rest. The rearrangement uses TRBV29-1 and TRBJ1-2, with TRBD1 matching over 9 bases. J lost 3 bases, V lost 4 bases, and 6 bases had no gene match. The CDR3 sequence is 14 residues long. Germline CDR1 is SQVTM and CDR2 is ANQGSEA. CDR3 residues: CSVARQGGDYGYTF. The sequenced CDR3 bases are TGCAGCGTTGCTCGACAGGGGGGCGACTATGGC.

As to this clone: The read ends 3 residues early relative to the CDR3; the germline J gene fills the gap. The J gene is TRBJ1-6, the V gene TRBV11-2, with 7 nucleotides matching TRBD1. This CDR3 region has 14 residues. J lost 8 bases, V lost 6 bases, and 7 bases had no gene match. Germline V gene lookup returns CDR1 SGHAT and CDR2 FQNNGV. The sequenced CDR3 bases are TGTGCCAGCAGGCGACAGGGAGGTTATTCACCC. It yields the protein CASRRQGGYSP. The complete CDR3 sequence is CASRRQGGYSPLHF.

A note on this clone: The read finishes 3 residues shy of the CDR3 end, and the germline J gene is used to complete it. V usage is TRBV5-3 and J usage is TRBJ1-1; TRBD1 agrees at 9 bases. TRBV5-3 is treated as an ORF (open reading frame) with a function not yet certain. V lost 2 bases, J lost 4 bases, and 15 bases stayed unmatched. This CDR3 region has 18 residues. The CDR3: CARSFQYPLDRGCTEAFF. The part of the CDR3 DNA that was read is TGTGCCAGAAGCTTCCAGTATCCCCTGGACAGGGGTTGCACTGAA.

About this clone: The read is 3 residues too short to cover the CDR3 end, so that end is filled in from the germline J gene. V is TRBV4-1 and J is TRBJ1-6; 8 bases line up with TRBD1. J gave up 6 bases and V 6 bases, and 7 bases lay outside the gene matches. Germline assignment: CDR1 MGHRA and CDR2 YSYEKL. There are 15 residues in the CDR3. The CDR3 sequence is CASSPGQGFNSPLHF. The sequenced part of the CDR3 DNA is TGCGCCAGCAGTCCCGGACAGGGCTTTAATTCACCC.

In the case of this clone: The read ends 3 residues before the CDR3 terminus; that terminus is restored from the germline J gene. The gene calls are TRBV12-5 and TRBJ1-2; 10 nucleotides line up with TRBD1. The V gene's germline CDR1 is LGHNT and CDR2 FRNRAP. This CDR3 has 17 amino acids. V shed 2 bases and J 7 bases; nucleotides not matched to a gene: 13. Partial CDR3 DNA: TGTGCTAGTGGTTTGCTTTCCCGACAGGGGGCTAATTTTGGC. Encoded protein: CASGLLSRQGANFG. The full CDR3 protein is CASGLLSRQGANFGYTF.

On this clone itself: Coverage ceases 3 residues before the CDR3 finishes, and the germline J gene fills in the end. The V call is TRBV7-9, the J call TRBJ1-1, with D perhaps matching TRBD1 (5 bases). CDR1 is SEHNR, CDR2 FQNEAQ, per germline (reference sequence). The CDR3 is made up of 13 amino acids. The DNA read from the CDR3 is TGTGCCAGCAGCCCTAGTGGGTCTCAGGGA. This translates into CASSPSGSQG. The entire CDR3 reads CASSPSGSQGAFF.

Note on this clone: The read terminates 3 residues before the CDR3 end, so the remaining end is supplied by the germline J gene. This chain connects TRBV2 to TRBJ2-4, with a weak D call TRBD2 (7 bases). This CDR3 is built from 14 residues. Germline CDR1 reads SNHLY; CDR2 reads FYNNEI. This CDR3 reads CASSRGGVVGGQYF. The part of the CDR3 DNA that was read is TGTGCCAGCAGCCGAGGGGGGGTAGTAGGTGGT.

This clone registers medium-sized by frequency. The read falls 3 residues short of the CDR3 end, and the missing part is taken from the germline J gene. This sequence joins TRBV7-2 and TRBJ2-3; a weak D match, TRBD1 (6 bases). V lost 5 bases, J lost 7 bases, and 16 bases lay in between. CDR3 length: 14 amino acids. Per germline, CDR1 SGHTA and CDR2 FQGNSA. CDR3 loop: CASSPRQVAYTQYF. The sequenced part of the CDR3 DNA is TGTGCCAGCAGCCCGCGACAGGTAGCCTATACG.

Concerning this clone itself: Read data end 3 residues before the CDR3 end; the end is taken from the germline J gene. This sequence joins TRBV7-2 and TRBJ1-2; TRBD1 agrees at 8 bases. The CDR3 extends over 15 amino acids. Germline-derived CDR1 and CDR2 are SGHTA and FQGNSA. The DNA read from the CDR3 is TGTGCCAGCAGCTCAGGAGGACAGGGCCTAGGAGAC. Translated, it gives CASSSGGQGLGD. The whole CDR3 reads CASSSGGQGLGDYTF.

Comment on this clone: The CDR3 end is not reached by the read, which stops 3 residues before it; the germline J gene fills it in. This chain links TRBV4-2 with TRBJ2-2, with D maybe TRBD2 (7 bases). Looked up from germline, CDR1 is LGHNA and CDR2 is YNFKEQ. The germline V and J ends were trimmed by 7 bases and 1 base, with 16 bases remaining between them. This CDR3 has 16 amino acids. Partial CDR3 DNA: TGTGCCAGCAAGCTTGGGGGGGGCCAGAACACCGGGGAG. Amino acid sequence: CASKLGGGQNTGE. The complete CDR3 protein is CASKLGGGQNTGELFF.

To note about this clone: Sequencing ends 3 residues short of the CDR3 end; the germline J gene provides the rest. The chain recombines TRBV7-9 with TRBJ2-3; D remains ambiguous. CDR1 is SEHNR and CDR2 is FQNEAQ in the germline V gene (reference sequence). V was shortened by 3 bases and J by 4 bases, with 8 bases between the two germline ends. The CDR3 has 13 residues. The DNA read from the CDR3 is TGTGCCAGCAGCTTTCCAAGCCCAGATACG. Residues: CASSFPSPDT. The CDR3 in full is CASSFPSPDTQYF.

In regard to this clone: Read coverage stops 3 residues before the CDR3 terminus; the germline J gene supplies the remainder. The V gene is TRBV30, the J gene TRBJ2-3; perhaps TRBD2 as D (6 bases). Germline lookup yields CDR1 GTSNPN and CDR2 SVGIG (reference sequence). V was trimmed by 0 bases and J by 4 bases, leaving 14 bases between them. The CDR3 has 15 residues. The CDR3 DNA, read in part, is TGTGCCTGGAGTGTACGTAGTAGCGGATCAGATACG. This encodes CAWSVRSSGSDT. From start to end, the CDR3 is CAWSVRSSGSDTQYF. The entire variable domain, with the rest obtained from reference TRBV30 and TRBJ2-3, is as follows: SQTIHQWPATLVQPVGSPLSLECTVEGTSNPNLYWYRQAAGRGLQLLFYSVGIGQISSEVPQNLSASRPQDRQFILSSKKLLLSDSGFYLCAWSVRSSGSDTQYFGPGTRLTVL.

Comments on this clone: The read falls 3 residues short of the CDR3 end, and the missing part is taken from the germline J gene. The J gene is TRBJ2-1, the V gene TRBV7-3; no clear D. Germline V gene lookup returns CDR1 SGHTA and CDR2 FQGTGA. The V end lost 5 bases, the J end lost 0 bases, and 11 bases lay between the germline ends. There are 15 residues in the CDR3. This chain's CDR3 is CASSTQGYSYNEQFF. The CDR3 DNA, read in part, is TGTGCCAGCAGCACCCAAGGGTACTCCTACAATGAG.

About this clone itself: The read gets to within 3 residues of the CDR3 end, and the germline J gene fills in the rest. The V gene is TRBV5-1, the J gene TRBJ1-1; weak D call: TRBD1 (5 bases). Germline V CDR1 and CDR2: SGHRS, YFSETQ. This CDR3 spans 14 amino acids. The CDR3 bases that were read are TGCGCCAGCAGCTTGGTAGGCAGGGAGTTGGGA. It is translated as CASSLVGRELG. The whole CDR3 sequence reads CASSLVGRELGAFF.

Notes on this clone: The CDR3 end falls 3 residues outside the read, so it is completed with the germline J gene. The rearrangement uses TRBV20-1 and TRBJ1-6; TRBD1 might be the D (5 bases). V lost 3 bases and J 8 bases, leaving 14 bases between the germline ends. This CDR3 spans 14 amino acids. CDR1 is DFQATT, CDR2 SNEGSKA, per germline (reference sequence). The CDR3 here is CSASWQGEYSPLHF. CDR3 bases read: TGCAGTGCTAGTTGGCAGGGAGAGTATTCACCC.

About this clone itself: The read terminates 3 residues ahead of where the CDR3 ends, so the germline J gene completes it. The V gene is TRBV7-2, the J gene TRBJ2-1; unclear D gene. The V gene lost 0 bases and the J gene lost 0 bases, with 9 bases spanning the gap. Germline V lookup: CDR1 SGHTA, CDR2 FQGNSA. The CDR3 length is 16 residues. CDR3: CASSLAGASSYNEQFF. Incomplete CDR3 DNA: TGTGCCAGCAGCTTAGCTGGAGCGAGCTCCTACAATGAG. The entire variable domain, with the rest obtained from reference TRBV7-2 and TRBJ2-1, is as follows: GAGVSQSPSNKVTEKGKDVELRCDPISGHTALYWYRQSLGQGLEFLIYFQGNSAPDKSGLPSDRFSAERTGGSVSTLTIQRTQQEDSAVYLCASSLAGASSYNEQFFGPGTRLTVL.

Details on this clone: Sequencing ends 3 residues short of the CDR3 end; the germline J gene provides the rest. The chain employs TRBV7-6 and TRBJ1-6, with TRBD1 matching 7 bases. There are 16 residues in the CDR3. After removal of 0 bases from V and 9 bases from J, the junction contained 8 bases not matched to a gene. The V gene's germline CDR1 is SGHVS and CDR2 FNYEAQ. CDR3 residues: CASSLAGQGVSSPLHF. The covered CDR3 bases are TGTGCCAGCAGCTTAGCGGGGCAGGGGGTGTCTTCACCC.

Of note for this clone: Germline is not matched at one junction end, which may reflect a read error. With the read ending 3 residues before the CDR3 end, the germline J gene is used to fill in that end. The rearrangement uses TRBV4-2 and TRBJ2-5; D perhaps matches TRBD1 (5 bases). The germline gives CDR1 LGHNA, CDR2 YNFKEQ. This CDR3 is 13 amino acids long. This CDR3 is CASSLQGEATQYF. CDR3 DNA (partial): TGCGCCAGCAGCCTGCAGGGTGAGGCGACC.

Regarding this clone: From the germline J gene comes the end of the CDR3, since the read stops 3 residues before it. This rearrangement joins TRBV14 to TRBJ2-7, with 8 bases matching TRBD2. The V gene's germline CDR1 is SGHDN and CDR2 FVKESK. Trimming removed 3 bases from V and 2 bases from J; junction bases left unmatched: 12. The CDR3 extends over 17 amino acids. The CDR3 is CASSQGGGSSRTYEQYF. CDR3 bases read: TGTGCCAGCAGCCAGGGCGGGGGGTCCTCCCGGACCTACGAG.

Comment on this clone: Read sequence stops 3 residues before the CDR3 end, and the germline J gene provides the missing end. The chain couples TRBV6-1 to TRBJ2-3, with 10 bases aligning to TRBD1. The CDR3 covers 17 residues. Germline V gives CDR1 MNHNS, CDR2 SASEGT. CDR3 loop: CASSENRGQGPRWTQYF. Incomplete CDR3 DNA: TGTGCCAGCAGTGAAAATCGGGGACAGGGGCCGCGGTGGACG.

On this clone: The CDR3 end falls 3 residues outside the read, so it is completed with the germline J gene. The rearrangement uses TRBV7-3 and TRBJ2-2; D is unclear. This CDR3 has 14 residues. In germline, CDR1 is SGHTA, CDR2 FQGTGA. Partial CDR3 DNA: TGTGCCAGCAGCTTAATGGGCGCTAATTCACCG. This sequence encodes CASSLMGANSP. In full, the CDR3 reads CASSLMGANSPLFF.

The CDR3 loop is CASSHGATGTGSTDTQYF. The sequenced part of the CDR3 DNA is TGTGCCAGCAGCCACGGAGCCACCGGGACAGGGAGCACAGATACG. This sequence joins TRBV4-2 and TRBJ2-3; 9 nucleotides agree with TRBD1. The read halts 3 residues ahead of the CDR3 end, with the missing end drawn from the germline J gene. The CDR3 runs 18 residues. Germline V gene data show CDR1 as LGHNA and CDR2 as YNFKEQ. V dropped 3 bases and J dropped 0; count of bases not matched to a gene: 10.

Worth noting for this clone: The read finishes 3 residues shy of the CDR3 end, and the germline J gene is used to complete it. The chain recombines TRBV7-6 with TRBJ1-6, with D maybe TRBD1 (5 bases). Germline V lookup: CDR1 SGHVS, CDR2 FNYEAQ. V was trimmed by 5 bases and J by 5 bases, leaving 13 bases between them. The CDR3 extends over 15 amino acids. The DNA read from the CDR3 is TGTGCCAGCAGCCCAGGGTCTTGGGATAATTCACCC. It translates to CASSPGSWDNSP. The whole CDR3 reads CASSPGSWDNSPLHF.

On this clone: The sequence runs out 3 residues before the end of the CDR3; the remainder is reconstructed from the germline J gene. V and J are TRBV20-1 and TRBJ2-5; 9 nucleotides align to TRBD1. The CDR3 spans 15 residues. The V segment lost 7 bases and the J segment 5 bases; nucleotides outside the gene matches: 14. CDR1 DFQATT and CDR2 SNEGSKA come from the germline V gene (reference sequence). The DNA read from the CDR3 is TGCAGTGTTAGGGAACTGACAGGGGGATTGGAGACC. It translates to CSVRELTGGLET. The complete CDR3 sequence is CSVRELTGGLETQYF.

On this clone: Read data end 3 residues before the CDR3 end; the end is taken from the germline J gene. This chain links TRBV19 with TRBJ2-4, with TRBD1 matching over 10 bases. Germline values: CDR1 LNHDA, CDR2 SQIVND (reference sequence). The CDR3 is made up of 15 amino acids. Trimming took 4 bases from V and 7 from J; bases not matched to a gene: 7. The CDR3 protein is CASSSRGQGRNIQYF. The DNA read from the CDR3 is TGTGCCAGTAGTAGTCGGGGACAGGGGAGGAACATT.